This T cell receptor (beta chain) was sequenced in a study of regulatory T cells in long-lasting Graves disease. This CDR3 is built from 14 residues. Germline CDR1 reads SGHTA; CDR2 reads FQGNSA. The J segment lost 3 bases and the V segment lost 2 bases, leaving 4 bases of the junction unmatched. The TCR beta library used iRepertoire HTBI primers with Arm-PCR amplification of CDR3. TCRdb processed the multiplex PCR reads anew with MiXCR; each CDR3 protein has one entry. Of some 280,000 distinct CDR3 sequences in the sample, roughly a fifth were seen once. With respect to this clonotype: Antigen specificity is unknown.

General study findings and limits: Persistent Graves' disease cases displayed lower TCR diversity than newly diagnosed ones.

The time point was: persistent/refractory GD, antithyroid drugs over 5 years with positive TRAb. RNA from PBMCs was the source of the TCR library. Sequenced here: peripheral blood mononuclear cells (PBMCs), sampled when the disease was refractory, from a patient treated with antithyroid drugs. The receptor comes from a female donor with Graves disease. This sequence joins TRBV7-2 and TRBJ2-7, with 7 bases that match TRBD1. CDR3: CASSLRQGYYEQYF. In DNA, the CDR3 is TGTGCCAGCAGCTTACGACAGGGCTACTACGAGCAGTACTTC. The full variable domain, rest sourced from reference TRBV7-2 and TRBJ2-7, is GAGVSQSPSNKVTEKGKDVELRCDPISGHTALYWYRQSLGQGLEFLIYFQGNSAPDKSGLPSDRFSAERTGGSVSTLTIQRTQQEDSAVYLCASSLRQGYYEQYFGPGTRLTVT.